The T cell receptor beta chain described here comes from a study of OX40 agonist ivuxolimab in advanced cancers. Looking at the study overall: Three patients responded partially, comprising one with hepatocellular carcinoma and two with cutaneous melanoma.

Profiling relied on immunoSEQ multiplex PCR, and the TCRdb table lists in-frame clones only, not all of them. The sample carries about 70,000 clones, 87% recorded once. V was clipped by 6 bases and J by 3 bases, with 15 bases between them. CDR1 MDHEN and CDR2 SYDVKM come from the germline V gene. CDR3 length: 14 amino acids. This clone has only one observation. This sequence was found in an adult with an advanced solid tumor such as melanoma, head and neck, liver or kidney cancer. The chain links TRBV28 to TRBJ2-7, with D maybe TRBD1 (5 bases). The specimen comprised CD4+ or CD8+ T cells sorted from blood, sampled in a trial of the OX40 agonist ivuxolimab. The CDR3 spells CASRPTAPLYEQYF. The CDR3 DNA follows: TGTGCCAGCAGACCGACAGCGCCACTCTACGAGCAGTACTTC.